This T cell receptor (beta chain) derives from a study of blood T cell repertoires in COVID-19 (dated by TCRdb to 2018 to 2021). About the study as a whole: The collaborator samples originated in the United States, Italy and Spain and spanned the acute and convalescent phases of COVID-19. Where HLA class I and class II types were available, the types were taken from metadata supplied by the sample provider, not from assay-based typing. The samples were drawn from two sources: the first 160 participants of the ongoing ImmuneRACE study, and 1,254 subjects contributed by 6 global collaborators. The sample metadata nearly always contained a de-identified subject ID, COVID-19 status, age in years and sex. The repertoires were made available in a free public database intended to serve as a resource for research on the immune response to SARS-CoV-2. The material from the prospective study consisted of cDNA or gDNA derived from T cells, B-cell-depleted T cells, or PBMCs. Subjects who had been exposed to COVID-19, were actively infected with it, or had recovered from it provided the deeply sampled blood TCRbeta repertoires that made up the dataset.

The collaborating institutions used their own protocols to collect whole blood in K2EDTA tubes. Collaborator samples were shipped for TCRbeta analysis as frozen whole blood, isolated PBMCs, or DNA extracted from either sample type. Between the V and J ends, shortened by 3 bases and 3 bases respectively, the junction contains 8 bases. Looking up the germline V gene (reference sequence) yields CDR1 SEHNR and CDR2 FQNEAQ. The CDR3 starts with the cysteine, ends with the phenylalanine, and has 13 residues. Just the 39-base CDR3 DNA is kept, in frame starting at base 1. General study outcomes and caveats: How much clinical and demographic metadata was included differed by source and by participant, and the metadata was provided uncurated.

For this clone: Its antigen is unknown. Per-base quality was not reported, and no clone a single base away is much larger than it.

The immunoSEQ Assay, a bias-controlled multiplex PCR, was used to amplify TCRbeta CDR3 regions from genomic DNA. The original methods were these. Within the assay, amplification of reference gene primers was used to estimate how many nucleated cells each sample contained. To quantify the absolute abundance of each unique TCRbeta CDR3 rearrangement, sequence reads were collapsed and filtered. For each sample, productive Simpson clonality was calculated as the square root of Simpson's diversity index over productive rearrangements. Not all clones reach the TCRdb copy of this immuneACCESS table, which keeps in-frame sequences only. Checked studies attribute under half of the gap to unresolved V genes and leave the rest unexplained. That table supplies the V and J calls and clone size; D and trimming were determined from the DNA. In this sample the table shows roughly 80,000 clones, 84% of which occur a single time. The ten top clones hold around 3.4% of the sample.

The sample was peripheral blood. This receptor was taken from a man aged 45 to 65 with acute or convalescent COVID-19. The sequence joins TRBV7-9 to TRBJ2-5, with a weak D call of TRBD2 (5 bases match). This receptor carries the CDR3 CASSFYGEETQYF. The DNA reads TGTGCCAGCAGCTTCTACGGGGAAGAGACCCAGTACTTC. The CDR3 plus the reference TRBV7-9 and TRBJ2-5 genes for the other parts give the full variable domain: DTGVSQNPRHKITKRGQNVTFRCDPISEHNRLYWYRQTLGQGPEFLTYFQNEAQLEKSRLLSDRFSAERPKGSFSTLEIQRTEQGDSAMYLCASSFYGEETQYFGPGTRLLVL.